This TCR beta chain derives from a study of graft-versus-host responses after intestinal transplantation. Findings of the study overall: Early after transplant, HvG clones declined as circulating GvH clones peaked.

Germline loops: CDR1 MNHNS, CDR2 SASEGT. This CDR3 is 18 amino acids long. V was pared by 3 bases and J by 3 bases, with 14 bases of the junction left unmatched. Using immunoSEQ multiplex PCR, the repertoire was profiled, and TCRdb retains in-frame clones only, with some absent. This table has about 120,000 clones, about 93% appearing once. Of note for this clone: Its antigen is currently unknown.

The chain recombines TRBV6-1 with TRBJ2-3, with TRBD2 matching 8 bases. The specimen was unstimulated CD4+ T cells sorted from spleen or lymph node cells, collected before intestinal transplant. This receptor was taken from a human donor who received an intestinal transplant. The CDR3 spells CASSEGLAGIVRTDTQYF. The DNA of the CDR3 is TGTGCCAGCAGTGAGGGGTTAGCGGGAATAGTGAGAACAGATACGCAGTATTTT.